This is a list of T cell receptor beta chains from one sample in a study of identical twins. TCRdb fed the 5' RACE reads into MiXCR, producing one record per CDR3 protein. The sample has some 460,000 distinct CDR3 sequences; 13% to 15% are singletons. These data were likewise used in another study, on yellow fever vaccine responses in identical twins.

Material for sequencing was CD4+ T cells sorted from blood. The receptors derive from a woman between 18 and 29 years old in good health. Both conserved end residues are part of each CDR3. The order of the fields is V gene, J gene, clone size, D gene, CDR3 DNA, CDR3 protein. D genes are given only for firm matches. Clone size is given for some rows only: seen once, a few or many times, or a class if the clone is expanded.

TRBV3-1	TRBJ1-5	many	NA	TGTGCCAGCAGCCCCCGGGCAGGTAGCAATCAGCCCCAGCATTTT	CASSPRAGSNQPQHF
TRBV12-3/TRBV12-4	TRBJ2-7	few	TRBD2	TGTGCCAGCAGGGAGGGCGGGGGAATCTACGAGCAGTACTTC	CASREGGGIYEQYF
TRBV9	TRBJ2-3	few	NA	TGTGCCAGCAGCGTACTCTTCGGGGGATACACAGATACGCAGTATTTT	CASSVLFGGYTDTQYF
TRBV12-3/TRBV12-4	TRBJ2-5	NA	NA	TGTGCCAGCAGTATAAGTGGAGGGACGTGGGAGACCCAGTACTTC	CASSISGGTWETQYF
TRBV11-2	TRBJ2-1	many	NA	TGTGCCAGCAGCTTAGGAATAGCGGCTAGAGACAATGAGCAGTTCTTC	CASSLGIAARDNEQFF
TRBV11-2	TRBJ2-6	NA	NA	TGTGCCAGCAGCGCAAGACTGGGGATCCTCTCTGGGGCCAACGTCCTGACTTTC	CASSARLGILSGANVLTF
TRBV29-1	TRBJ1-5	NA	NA	TGCAGCGTTGGAAGCCCAAATCAGCCCCAGCATTTT	CSVGSPNQPQHF
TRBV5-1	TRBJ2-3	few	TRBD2	TGCGCCAGCAGCTTCGGACTAGCAGCAGATACGCAGTATTTT	CASSFGLAADTQYF
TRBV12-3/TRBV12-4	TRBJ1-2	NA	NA	TGTGCCAGCAGTCCCGGACAGTTATACACCTATGGCTACACCTTC	CASSPGQLYTYGYTF
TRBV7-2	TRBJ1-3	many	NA	TGTGCCAGCAGCTTAGCCGGGCCTTTCTCTGGAAACACCATATATTTT	CASSLAGPFSGNTIYF
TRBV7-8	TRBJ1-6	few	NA	TGTGCCAGCAGCTTAAGGGACCGAAGCTCCTATAATTCACCCCTCCACTTT	CASSLRDRSSYNSPLHF
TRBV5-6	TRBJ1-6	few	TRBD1	TGTGCCAGCAGCGTCTTGGCGCCGGGACAGGGTGGAGGTCCCCTCCACTTT	CASSVLAPGQGGGPLHF
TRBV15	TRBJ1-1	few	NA	TGTGCCACCAGCAGATATGAGGGGACTGAAGCTTTCTTT	CATSRYEGTEAFF
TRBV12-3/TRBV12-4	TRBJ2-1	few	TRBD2	TGTGCCAGCAGTCCAACTAGCGGGGGGAGCTCCTACAATGAGCAGTTCTTC	CASSPTSGGSSYNEQFF
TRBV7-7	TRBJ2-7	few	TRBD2	TGTGCTAGCGGGGGAAGGCATCAAGAGCCGATATACGAGCAGTACTTC	CASGGRHQEPIYEQYF
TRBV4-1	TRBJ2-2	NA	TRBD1	TGCGCCAGCGGGGGGACAGGGAGTAACACCGGGGAGCTGTTTTTT	CASGGTGSNTGELFF
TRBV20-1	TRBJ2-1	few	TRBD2	TGCAGTGCTAGAGCAAGTAGCGGGAGATTTAGGGAGCAGTTCTTC	CSARASSGRFREQFF
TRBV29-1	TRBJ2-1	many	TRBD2	TGCAGCGCCGCCGGGACTAGCGGCACCTACAATGAGCAGTTCTTC	CSAAGTSGTYNEQFF
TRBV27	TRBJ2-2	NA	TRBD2	TGTGCCAGCAGTCCCAGATGGCGGGGGGGCCCTGGCGGGGAGCTGTTTTTT	CASSPRWRGGPGGELFF
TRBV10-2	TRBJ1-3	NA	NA	TGCGCCAGCAGTGGCAATGGGAACACCATATATTTT	CASSGNGNTIYF
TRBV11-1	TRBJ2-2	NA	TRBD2	TGTGCCAGCAGCATACTAACACCGGGACTAGCGAACACCGGGGAGCTGTTTTTT	CASSILTPGLANTGELFF
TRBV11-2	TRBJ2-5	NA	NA	TGTGCCAGCAGCTTGAGAGGACGGCAACAAGAGACCCAGTACTTC	CASSLRGRQQETQYF